The 21 T cell receptor beta chains given below trace back to one sample, sequenced in a study of T cells expressing NK-cell markers. TCRdb reprocessed the 5' RACE reads and keeps a single row for each CDR3 protein, giving no DNA. The repertoire table contains about 110,000 distinct CDR3 sequences. Source material: blood T cells: a sorted CD56 or NKG2C T cell subset, CD4+ or CD8+ T cells, or bulk PBMC T cells (not recorded which). These receptors came from a woman aged 18-70 years in good health.

The rearrangement links TRBV19 to TRBJ1-1; TCRdb proposes TRBD1, but this gene call is untestable without DNA. The CDR3 covers 14 residues. CDR1 and CDR2 from the germline V gene are LNHDA and SQIVND (reference sequence). CDR3 protein: CASSPGTENTEAFF.

This chain joins TRBV29-1 and TRBJ2-6. The V gene's germline CDR1 is SQVTM and CDR2 ANQGSEA. The CDR3 extends over 12 amino acids. CDR3 in amino acids: CSVVYGANVLTF.

This chain connects TRBV9 to TRBJ1-5; TCRdb selects TRBD1, and the lack of DNA leaves this call unchecked. CDR3 length: 11 amino acids. Germline V CDR1 and CDR2: SGDLS, YYNGEE. CDR3 region: CASGGGQPQHF.

The gene calls are TRBV15 and TRBJ2-1; the TRBD2 assignment by TCRdb is unverifiable without DNA. The CDR3 sequence is 17 residues long. Germline lookup yields CDR1 LNHNV and CDR2 YYDKDF (reference sequence). The CDR3 reads CATSREGSGRPSDEQFF.

V and J are TRBV12-3 or TRBV12-4 and TRBJ1-5. The CDR3 runs to 15 residues. The CDR3 here is CASQLPQHSNQPQHF.

The CDR3 loop is CASTGTGGNLYF. The chain has TRBV7-9 and TRBJ2-7; no DNA is available, so the TRBD1 call from TCRdb remains unchecked. The CDR3 totals 12 residues. The germline V gene has CDR1 SEHNR and CDR2 FQNEAQ (reference sequence).

The chain combines TRBV5-6 with TRBJ2-2; the D call of TRBD2 rests on TCRdb alone, since no DNA is present to check it. The CDR3 covers 16 residues. Germline values: CDR1 SGHDT, CDR2 YYEEEE. The CDR3 here is CASSSDSGPNTGELFF.

The gene calls are TRBV12-3 or TRBV12-4 and TRBJ1-1; the TCRdb call, TRBD1, lacks DNA for checking. The CDR3 covers 16 residues. CDR3 sequence: CASTPGRSRADTEAFF.

The chain combines TRBV29-1 with TRBJ2-5. The CDR3 spans 12 residues. The germline V gene has CDR1 SQVTM and CDR2 ANQGSEA. CDR3 sequence reads: CSVGTFGETQYF. Filled out from reference TRBV29-1 and TRBJ2-5, the complete variable domain reads SAVISQKPSRDICQRGTSLTIQCQVDSQVTMMFWYRQQPGQSLTLIATANQGSEATYESGFVIDKFPISRPNLTFSTLTVSNMSPEDSSIYLCSVGTFGETQYFGPGTRLLVL.

This sequence joins TRBV6-1 and TRBJ2-1; absent DNA, TCRdb's TRBD2 call cannot be checked. The CDR3 spans 15 residues. The germline CDR1 and CDR2 sequences are MNHNS and SASEGT. The CDR3 is CASSLSGGAGDEQFF.

The V call is TRBV9, the J call TRBJ2-7; TCRdb returns TRBD2, unconfirmable since there is no DNA. CDR1 is SGDLS, CDR2 YYNGEE, per germline. The CDR3 contains 16 residues. This CDR3 reads CASSVAEAGDLWEQYF.

The rearrangement links TRBV27 to TRBJ2-7. CDR3 size: 13 residues. The germline V gene has CDR1 MNHEY and CDR2 SMNVEV (reference sequence). CDR3 in amino acids: CASSPRRSYEQYF.

The gene calls are TRBV7-9 and TRBJ1-1; TCRdb's assignment of TRBD1 cannot be checked, as there is no DNA. The CDR3 length is 14 residues. CDR1 and CDR2 from the germline V gene are SEHNR and FQNEAQ (reference sequence). The CDR3 spells CASSVTGGGTEAFF.

The rearrangement uses TRBV29-1 and TRBJ1-4; as DNA is missing, the TRBD1 call by TCRdb cannot be tested. Germline V gene data show CDR1 as SQVTM and CDR2 as ANQGSEA. The length of the CDR3 is 15 residues. The CDR3 is CSAGRDREGYEKLFF.

The rearrangement links TRBV4-1 to TRBJ1-2. This CDR3 has 16 amino acids. In germline, CDR1 is MGHRA, CDR2 YSYEKL. The CDR3 protein is CASSQDPSPGSYGYTF.

The chain links TRBV27 to TRBJ2-3; there is no DNA to check the TCRdb D call of TRBD2. Germline assignment: CDR1 MNHEY and CDR2 SMNVEV (reference sequence). The CDR3 length is 16 residues. The CDR3 sequence: CASSLLLALATDTQYF.

The rearrangement joins TRBV5-1 to TRBJ2-1. Germline V gene lookup returns CDR1 SGHRS and CDR2 YFSETQ. The CDR3 is 16 amino acids. The CDR3 region is CASSLDQISSYNEQFF.

The genes are TRBV27 and TRBJ2-2; with no DNA, the TCRdb D assignment of TRBD2 cannot be verified. This CDR3 contains 16 residues. Germline loops: CDR1 MNHEY, CDR2 SMNVEV (reference sequence). The CDR3 is CASSPGLAGYTGELFF.

The V and J genes are TRBV9 and TRBJ2-5; there is no DNA to check the TCRdb D call of TRBD2. The CDR3 sequence is 16 residues long. CDR1 SGDLS and CDR2 YYNGEE come from the germline V gene. CDR3 sequence reads: CASSVGYTGGPETQYF.

The genes are TRBV12-3 or TRBV12-4 and TRBJ2-1; TCRdb's D call of TRBD1 is untestable without DNA. The CDR3 contains 16 residues. CDR3 protein: CASSLIIMDNFDEQFF.

This rearrangement joins TRBV20-1 to TRBJ2-5; TCRdb lists TRBD2, though no DNA is available to test this call. The germline CDR1 and CDR2 sequences are DFQATT and SNEGSKA (reference sequence). CDR3 size: 13 residues. CDR3 protein: CSAENSGEETQYF.